The present entry profiles one T cell receptor (beta chain) with its context. Its antigen is unknown. The sample comes from a study of cytomegalovirus exposure and HLA in healthy donors. Turning to the study itself: The Caucasian-associated ancestry cluster held 65% to 90% of a few hundred genotyped donors. Overall study results and limits: The authors later found TCR association rates varying by HLA locus, with DRB1 most and HLA-C fewest. Among CMV-associated TCR beta chains, most appeared HLA-restricted in a later analysis.

The PCR contained 60 Vbeta and 13 Jbeta primers. Sequencing was performed with immunoSEQ multiplex PCR; in TCRdb, only in-frame clones are kept and a portion is missing. The listing contains 140,000 or so clones. Germline loops: CDR1 SGHRS, CDR2 YFSETQ. This CDR3 has 14 residues. V gave up 3 bases and J gave up 4 bases, with 13 bases separating them. The chain joins TRBV5-1 to TRBJ1-1; D is unclear. The clonotype was recovered from a male donor in good health and CMV-seronegative. The specimen was PBMCs. The CDR3 reads CASSWTRVGTEAFF. The CDR3 coding sequence is TGCGCCAGCAGCTGGACTAGAGTAGGCACTGAAGCTTTCTTT. The entire variable domain, with the rest obtained from reference TRBV5-1 and TRBJ1-1, is as follows: KAGVTQTPRYLIKTRGQQVTLSCSPISGHRSVSWYQQTPGQGLQFLFEYFSETQRNKGNFPGRFSGRQFSNSRSEMNVSTLELGDSALYLCASSWTRVGTEAFFGQGTRLTVV.